Presented here are 4 T cell receptor beta chains from one specimen sequenced in a study of beta chain features in type 1 diabetes. Study-level findings and limits: Across all four CD4+ subsets, people with type 1 diabetes showed modestly shorter TCRB CDR3s.

The study reverse transcribed the entire isolated RNA, so it sequenced expressed TCRB transcripts. Sequenced by immunoSEQ multiplex PCR; TCRdb stores in-frame clones only, minus some. The table has hundreds of thousands of clones, 15% seen once. Antigens for these TCRs are unknown. Sequences were obtained from naive CD4+ T cells from blood. Receptor source: a young man with type 1 diabetes.

This clone showed up just a few times. The genes are TRBV29-1 and TRBJ1-2, with D possibly TRBD1 on 5 matching bases. The CDR3 length is 14 residues. Trimming left V 6 bases short and J 2 bases short, with 16 bases between. Germline loops: CDR1 SQVTM, CDR2 ANQGSEA. DNA of the CDR3: TGCAGCGTCCAACCCAGGGTTAGGAACTATGGCTACACCTTC. This gives the protein CSVQPRVRNYGYTF.

This clone was counted between two and nine times. The chain carries TRBV6-5 and TRBJ2-1; tentative D call: TRBD1 (6 bases). With 8 bases removed from V and 8 bases from J, the gap between germline ends came to 16 bases. Per germline, CDR1 MNHEY and CDR2 SVGAGI. The length of the CDR3 is 13 residues. In DNA form, the CDR3 reads TGTGCCAGCGTGGGCAGGGGCTTGGATGAGCAGTTCTTC. Translating gives CASVGRGLDEQFF.

This clone came up a few times. The V and J genes are TRBV29-1 and TRBJ2-2, with D tentatively TRBD1 (6 bases). The V gene lost 6 bases and the J gene lost 4 bases, with 12 bases spanning the gap. The V gene's germline CDR1 is SQVTM and CDR2 ANQGSEA. This CDR3 comprises 13 residues. The DNA of the CDR3 is TGCAGCGTGGGACACACCCGCACCGGGGAGCTGTTTTTT. Its protein is CSVGHTRTGELFF.

The chain employs TRBV25-1 and TRBJ2-7; 15 bases line up with TRBD2. The CDR3 covers 15 residues. Germline V CDR1 and CDR2: MGHDK, SYGVNS. Unmatched junction bases numbered 2, after V lost 4 bases and J lost 4 bases. The CDR3 sequence is CASSGGTSGRYEQYF. Written as DNA, the CDR3 is TGTGCCAGCAGTGGCGGGACTAGCGGGAGGTACGAGCAGTACTTC.